There are a few counts of the clone carrying this T cell receptor beta chain. Its target is not known. This CDR3 is 17 amino acids long. Germline assignment: CDR1 KGHSH and CDR2 LQKENI. Trimming cost V 3 bases and J 3 bases; bases outside gene matches: 12. The data were taken from a study of cytomegalovirus exposure and HLA in healthy donors. 13 Jbeta primers and 60 Vbeta primers were used for the PCR. Produced via immunoSEQ multiplex PCR; TCRdb's table is partial and in-frame only. The sample records just under 95,000 clones, 80% to 90% being singletons. Study outcomes and limitations: Excluded: some indistinguishable V segments such as TRBV6-2 and TRBV6-3. The dataset shows that most TCR sequences were rare, while some public TCRs occurred in many donors.

Sequencing was performed on PBMCs. This chain joins TRBV18 and TRBJ2-3, with 7 bases fitting TRBD1. The receptor was isolated from a woman under 30 in good health and CMV-seropositive. The CDR3 loop reads CASSPPRQGRGTDTQYF. The CDR3 coding sequence is TGTGCCAGCTCACCCCCCCGACAGGGAAGGGGGACAGATACGCAGTATTTT.